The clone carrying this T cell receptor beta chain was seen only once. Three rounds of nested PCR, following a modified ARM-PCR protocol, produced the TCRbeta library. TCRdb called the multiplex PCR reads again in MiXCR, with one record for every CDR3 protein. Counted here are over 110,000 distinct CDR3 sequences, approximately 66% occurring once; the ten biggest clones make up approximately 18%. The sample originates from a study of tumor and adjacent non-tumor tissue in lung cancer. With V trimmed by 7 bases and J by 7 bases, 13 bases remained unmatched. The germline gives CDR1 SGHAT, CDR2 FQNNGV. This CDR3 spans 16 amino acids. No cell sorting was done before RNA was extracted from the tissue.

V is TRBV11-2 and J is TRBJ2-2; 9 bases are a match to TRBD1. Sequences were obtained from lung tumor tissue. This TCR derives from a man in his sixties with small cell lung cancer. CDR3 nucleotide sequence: TGTGCCAGCACTATGGACAGGGGTCTAGGGAGCGGGGAGCTGTTTTTT. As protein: CASTMDRGLGSGELFF.